This TCR beta chain appears in the sequencing data of a study of OX40 agonist ivuxolimab in advanced cancers. Study-wide points: By week 6 at 0.1 to 3.0 mg/kg, blood CD4+ and CD8+ T cells had expanded clonally. The average count of expanded clones was higher among CD8+ T cells than among CD4+.

Turning to this clone: Its target is not known.

CDR3 length: 17 amino acids. Trimming removed 0 bases at V and 2 bases at J, with 17 bases between. Germline V gene data show CDR1 as MNHEY and CDR2 as SMNVEV (reference sequence). Measured with immunoSEQ multiplex PCR; TCRdb has only the in-frame clones, and not every one. The table includes roughly 30,000 clones, 70% to 90% detected once. Specimen: CD4+ or CD8+ T cells sorted from blood, collected in a trial of the OX40 agonist ivuxolimab. The rearrangement uses TRBV27 and TRBJ2-7, with D possibly being TRBD1 (6 bases). This receptor was obtained from an adult with an advanced solid tumor such as melanoma, head and neck, liver or kidney cancer. The CDR3 reads CASSLSQTGPAPYEQYF. The CDR3 DNA reads as TGTGCCAGCAGTTTATCCCAAACAGGGCCCGCGCCCTACGAGCAGTACTTC.